Following are 12 T cell receptor beta chains from one sample sequenced in a study of blood T cell repertoires in COVID-19. The method was immunoSEQ multiplex PCR; TCRdb's version includes in-frame clones alone and lacks a portion of them. Of about 190,000 clones detected, 80% to 85% appear once; the ten largest clones hold approximately 6.5%. Sequencing was carried out using peripheral blood. The origin of the receptors is a woman aged 40 to 55 with acute or convalescent COVID-19.

The chain links TRBV4-1 to TRBJ1-1; D is perhaps TRBD1 (5 bases). Trimming stripped 3 bases from V and 14 bases from J, with 16 bases between. CDR1 is MGHRA, CDR2 YSYEKL, per germline. The CDR3 has 12 amino acids. The CDR3 is CASSQVRAGKFF. CDR3 DNA sequence: TGCGCCAGCAGCCAGGTCAGGGCGGGGAAGTTCTTT.

This clone showed up just a few times. The chain has TRBV25-1 and TRBJ2-3; TRBD1 agrees at 8 bases. CDR3 length: 13 residues. Losses at the gene ends were 8 bases for V and 15 bases for J; bases not matched to a gene: 16. Germline V lookup: CDR1 MGHDK, CDR2 SYGVNS. The CDR3 loop reads CASGIGLGQGFYF. The CDR3 DNA sequence: TGTGCCAGCGGAATCGGGCTCGGACAGGGATTTTATTTT.

This rearrangement joins TRBV7-2 to TRBJ2-3; 11 bases agree with TRBD2. Germline assignment: CDR1 SGHTA and CDR2 FQGNSA. The length of the CDR3 is 15 residues. J was trimmed by 8 bases and V by 5 bases; bases with no gene match: 9. CDR3 coding DNA: TGTGCCAGCAGCCTGAGACTAGCGGGAATGGGTACGCAGTATTTT. It translates to CASSLRLAGMGTQYF.

CDR3 protein: CASSSAGATNYGYTF. The DNA of the CDR3 is TGTGCCAGCAGCTCCGCAGGCGCGACTAACTATGGCTACACCTTC. The chain recombines TRBV7-9 with TRBJ1-2; D not certain. The CDR3 loop spans 15 amino acids. Germline lookup yields CDR1 SEHNR and CDR2 FQNEAQ (reference sequence). Trimming cost V 4 bases and J 0 bases, with 12 bases left between them.

V is TRBV5-1 and J is TRBJ2-7; D possibly corresponds to TRBD2 (5 bases). Germline assignment: CDR1 SGHRS and CDR2 YFSETQ. This CDR3 has 16 amino acids. V was trimmed by 0 bases and J by 6 bases, leaving 19 bases between them. Here the CDR3 reads CASSLDPGRRDLEQYF. CDR3 nucleotides: TGCGCCAGCAGCTTGGACCCCGGGCGCCGGGATCTCGAGCAGTACTTC.

The chain is built from TRBV4-1 and TRBJ1-1; possible D gene TRBD1, 5 bases. CDR3 length: 16 residues. Germline V gene data show CDR1 as MGHRA and CDR2 as YSYEKL. Trimming cost V 1 base and J 5 bases, with 17 bases left between them. CDR3 amino acids: CASSQAGFGGKTEAFF. In nucleotides, the CDR3 is TGCGCCAGCAGCCAAGCGGGGTTCGGGGGAAAAACTGAAGCTTTCTTT.

V and J are TRBV5-6 and TRBJ2-2; 12 positions match TRBD2. The CDR3 covers 17 residues. After removal of 0 bases from V and 3 bases from J, the junction contained 3 bases not matched to a gene. Germline V gene sequence: CDR1 SGHDT, CDR2 YYEEEE. The CDR3 DNA sequence: TGTGCCAGCAGCTTGGCTAGCGGGAGGGGATACACCGGGGAGCTGTTTTTT. Encoded protein: CASSLASGRGYTGELFF. Supplemented by reference TRBV5-6 and TRBJ2-2, the full variable domain reads DAGVTQSPTHLIKTRGQQVTLRCSPKSGHDTVSWYQQALGQGPQFIFQYYEEEERQRGNFPDRFSGHQFPNYSSELNVNALLLGDSALYLCASSLASGRGYTGELFFGEGSRLTVL.

This chain connects TRBV2 to TRBJ2-4; D is possibly TRBD2 (6 bases). The CDR3 length is 13 residues. The V and J ends lost 8 bases and 2 bases respectively, with 10 bases between them. In germline, CDR1 is SNHLY, CDR2 FYNNEI. CDR3 DNA sequence: TGTGCCAGCTGGGAGGCAACCAAAAACATTCAGTACTTC. It specifies CASWEATKNIQYF.

The rearrangement uses TRBV5-4 and TRBJ2-1; 8 nucleotides agree with TRBD2. The CDR3 loop spans 14 amino acids. V was pared by 7 bases and J by 7 bases, with 10 bases of the junction left unmatched. Germline V gene sequence: CDR1 SGHNT, CDR2 YYREEE (reference sequence). The CDR3 DNA follows: TGTGCCAGCCGCCACGGGGGGGATCGTAATGAGCAGTTCTTC. The encoded protein is CASRHGGDRNEQFF.

The J gene is TRBJ1-2, the V gene TRBV10-3; D not certain. CDR3 size: 16 residues. Per the germline V gene, CDR1 is ENHRY and CDR2 is SYGVKD. V gave up 0 bases and J gave up 0 bases, with 11 bases separating them. The chain's CDR3 is CAISESPPLANYGYTF. The CDR3, as DNA: TGTGCCATCAGTGAGTCGCCCCCCTTAGCTAACTATGGCTACACCTTC.

The chain joins TRBV4-1 to TRBJ1-4; 7 nucleotides align to TRBD1. Per the germline V gene, CDR1 is MGHRA and CDR2 is YSYEKL. This CDR3 contains 14 residues. The V segment lost 4 bases and the J segment 8 bases; nucleotides outside the gene matches: 7. CDR3 nucleotides: TGCGCCAGCAGCCCCGACAGGGTTGGGGAAAAACTGTTTTTT. Residues: CASSPDRVGEKLFF.

J is TRBJ2-3 and V is TRBV3-1 (or the pseudogene TRBV3-2); tentatively, D is TRBD1 (5 bases). Looked up from germline, CDR1 is LGHDT and CDR2 is YNNKEL (reference sequence). Trimming cost V 4 bases and J 0 bases, with 11 bases left between them. This CDR3 contains 15 residues. CDR3 sequence: CASSPWGPSTDTQYF. The CDR3 region has the DNA TGTGCCAGCAGCCCGTGGGGCCCAAGCACAGATACGCAGTATTTT.